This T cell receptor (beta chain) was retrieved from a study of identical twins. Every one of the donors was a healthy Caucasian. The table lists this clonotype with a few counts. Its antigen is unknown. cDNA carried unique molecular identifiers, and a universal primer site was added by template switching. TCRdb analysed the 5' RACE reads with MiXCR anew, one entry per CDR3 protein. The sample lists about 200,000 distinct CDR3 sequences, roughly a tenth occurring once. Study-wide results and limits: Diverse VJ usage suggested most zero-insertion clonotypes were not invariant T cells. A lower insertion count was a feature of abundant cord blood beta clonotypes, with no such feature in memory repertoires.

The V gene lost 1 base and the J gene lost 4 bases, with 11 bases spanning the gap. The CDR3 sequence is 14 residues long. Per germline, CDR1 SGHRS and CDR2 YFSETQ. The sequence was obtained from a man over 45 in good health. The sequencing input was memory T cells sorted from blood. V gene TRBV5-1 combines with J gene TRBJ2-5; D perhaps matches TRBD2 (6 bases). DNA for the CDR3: TGCGCCAGCAGCTTGACGGGAGTGTTAGAGACCCAGTACTTC. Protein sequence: CASSLTGVLETQYF.